This T cell receptor (beta chain) came from a study of tumor-infiltrating lymphocytes in primary liver carcinoma. Regarding the study as a whole: No more than about 8-24% of top clones could be seen in all five tumor regions.

Co-extraction of RNA and DNA was performed on about 19-30 mg of unsorted bulk tissue. This CDR3 has 12 residues. TCR beta cDNA was reverse-transcribed from roughly 0.45 ug of total RNA. The reaction used a constant-region primer and ProtoScript II reverse transcriptase. TCR beta libraries came from three nested multiplex PCR rounds using slightly modified ARM-PCR. Amplification in the first two PCR rounds was performed using TRBV1-TRBV30 forward primers and a C-beta reverse primer for about 10 cycles each. Via MiXCR, TCRdb re-called the multiplex PCR reads, giving one row per CDR3 protein. The table records 44,000 or so distinct CDR3 sequences, 71% of them present only once. Comments on this clonotype: Its specificity is unknown. A read error may produce the germline difference seen at one junction end.

Source material: liver tumor tissue from sampling region 5. Subset in this sample: tumor region T5, tumor centre. V gene TRBV12-3 or TRBV12-4 combines with J gene TRBJ2-4; D gene unclear. The clonotype was recovered from a man aged 40-55 years with primary liver carcinoma and hepatitis B virus infection. CDR3: CTSSTQKSIQYF. The CDR3 DNA sequence: TGTACCAGCAGTACTCAAAAAAGCATTCAGTACTTC.